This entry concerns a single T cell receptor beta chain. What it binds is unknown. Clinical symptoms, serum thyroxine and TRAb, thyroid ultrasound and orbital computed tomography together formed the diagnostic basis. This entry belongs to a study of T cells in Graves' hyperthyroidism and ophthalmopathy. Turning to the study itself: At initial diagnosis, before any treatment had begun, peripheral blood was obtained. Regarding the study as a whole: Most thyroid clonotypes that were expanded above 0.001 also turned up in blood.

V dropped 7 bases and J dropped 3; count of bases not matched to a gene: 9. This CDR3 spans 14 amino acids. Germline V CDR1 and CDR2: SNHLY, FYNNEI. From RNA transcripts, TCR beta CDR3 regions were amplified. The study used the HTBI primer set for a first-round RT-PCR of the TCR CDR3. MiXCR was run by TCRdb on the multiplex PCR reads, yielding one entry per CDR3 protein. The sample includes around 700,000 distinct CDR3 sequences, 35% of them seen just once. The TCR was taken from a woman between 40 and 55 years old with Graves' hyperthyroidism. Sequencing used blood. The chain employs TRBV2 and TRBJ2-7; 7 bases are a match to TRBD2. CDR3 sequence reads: CASKGGPGNYEQYF. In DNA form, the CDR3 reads TGTGCCAGCAAGGGAGGGCCGGGGAACTACGAGCAGTACTTC. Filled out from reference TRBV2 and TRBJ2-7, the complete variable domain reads EPEVTQTPSHQVTQMGQEVILRCVPISNHLYFYWYRQILGQKVEFLVSFYNNEISEKSEIFDDQFSVERPDGSNFTLKIRSTKLEDSAMYFCASKGGPGNYEQYFGPGTRLTVT.